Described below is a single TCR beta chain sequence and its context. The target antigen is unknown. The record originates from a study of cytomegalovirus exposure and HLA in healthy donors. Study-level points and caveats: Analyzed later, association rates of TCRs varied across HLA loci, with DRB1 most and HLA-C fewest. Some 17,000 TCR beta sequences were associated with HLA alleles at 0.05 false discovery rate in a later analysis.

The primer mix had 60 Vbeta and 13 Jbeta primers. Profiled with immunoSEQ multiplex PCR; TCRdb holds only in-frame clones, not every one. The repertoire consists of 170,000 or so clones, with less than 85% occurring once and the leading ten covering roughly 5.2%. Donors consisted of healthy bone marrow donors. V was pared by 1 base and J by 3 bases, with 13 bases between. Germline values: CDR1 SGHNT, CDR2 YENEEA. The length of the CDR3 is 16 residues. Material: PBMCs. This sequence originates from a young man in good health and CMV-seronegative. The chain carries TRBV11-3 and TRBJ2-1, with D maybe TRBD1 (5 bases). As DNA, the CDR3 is TGTGCCAGCAGCTTAGGGGCCGGACATAGCTACAATGAGCAGTTCTTC. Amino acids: CASSLGAGHSYNEQFF.